This T cell receptor beta chain derives from a study of shared clonotypes between healthy human individuals. CD45RO negativity and positive selection for CCR7 defined naive CD8 cells, a population that excluded terminally differentiated effector memory CD45RA+ cells. Germline assignment: CDR1 SGHAT and CDR2 FQNNGV. V was pared by 6 bases and J by 1 base, with 6 bases of the junction left unmatched. The CDR3 is 16 amino acids. The table came from immunoSEQ multiplex PCR; TCRdb's copy has only in-frame clones and leaves some out. The sample records more than 2 million clones, 85% to 95% being singletons. Study-wide results and caveats: Memory subsets generally showed smaller estimated richness than naive subsets did. The generation probabilities recorded for non-shared clonotypes fell below those of clonotypes shared by all four donors.

This clone occurred once. Antigen: not known. What was sequenced was naive CD8+ T cells from PBMCs. V is TRBV11-2 and J is TRBJ2-2; 9 bases map to TRBD1. The receptor's source is a man aged 18-30 years in good health. Some clones in this sample may be carry-over from other donors' samples. CDR3 in DNA: TGTGCCAGCAGGACTCGGACAGGGGAGAACACCGGGGAGCTGTTTTTT. This sequence encodes CASRTRTGENTGELFF.